The 8 T cell receptor beta chains presented below share a single source sample, sequenced in a study of blood T cell repertoires in COVID-19. Generated by immunoSEQ multiplex PCR, the TCRdb table keeps only in-frame clones and is missing some. The repertoire consists of around 150,000 clones, with around 85% occurring once and the leading ten covering around 10%. The specimen was peripheral blood. The receptor set was obtained from a man aged 55 to 70 with active or convalescent COVID-19.

The rearrangement joins TRBV18 to TRBJ1-2, with 7 bases lining up with TRBD1. CDR1 is KGHSH and CDR2 is LQKENI in the germline V gene. V gave up 0 bases and J gave up 5 bases; unmatched junction bases: 3. The CDR3 totals 14 residues. CDR3 nucleotide sequence: TGTGCCAGCTCACCACCGACAGGGACGTATGGCTACACCTTC. It specifies CASSPPTGTYGYTF.

This chain links TRBV7-2 with TRBJ2-7; D is undetermined. Per the germline V gene, CDR1 is SGHTA and CDR2 is FQGNSA. V was trimmed by 2 bases and J by 0 bases, leaving 14 bases between them. The CDR3 runs 16 residues. CDR3 DNA: TGTGCCAGCAGCTTACGCGGCGGCGAAAGCTCCTACGAGCAGTACTTC. Translating it yields CASSLRGGESSYEQYF.

The chain recombines TRBV19 with TRBJ2-1, with 9 bases that match TRBD2. J lost 9 bases, V lost 3 bases, and 3 bases had no gene match. CDR1 LNHDA and CDR2 SQIVND come from the germline V gene (reference sequence). The CDR3 loop spans 13 amino acids. This CDR3 reads CASSIAGGSEQFF. CDR3 nucleotides: TGTGCCAGTAGTATTGCGGGAGGGAGTGAGCAGTTCTTC.

This clone has just one count. The CDR3, as DNA: TGTGCCAGCAGCCCTCAACTAGCGGGGAACACCGGGGAGCTGTTTTTT. Protein sequence: CASSPQLAGNTGELFF. V is TRBV3-1 (or the pseudogene TRBV3-2) and J is TRBJ2-2, with 9 bases that match TRBD2. The CDR3 runs to 16 residues. Germline V gene lookup returns CDR1 LGHDT and CDR2 YNNKEL (reference sequence). V was pared by 4 bases and J by 1 base, with 4 bases of the junction left unmatched.

The chain carries TRBV19 and TRBJ2-1, with a tentative D call TRBD2 (6 bases). Germline V CDR1 and CDR2: LNHDA, SQIVND (reference sequence). This CDR3 region has 16 residues. Trimming took 0 bases from V and 1 from J, leaving 10 bases between them. CDR3 DNA: TGTGCCAGTAGTATAGAGCAGGCGGGGTCCTACAATGAGCAGTTCTTC. It codes for CASSIEQAGSYNEQFF.

The chain is built from TRBV7-6 and TRBJ2-7, with 7 nucleotides matching TRBD2. The V and J ends lost 0 bases and 0 bases, in that order; junction bases with no gene match: 5. This CDR3 region has 16 residues. CDR1 is SGHVS, CDR2 FNYEAQ, per germline. The CDR3 DNA is TGTGCCAGCAGCTTAGCGGCCCTAGCGGCCTCCTACGAGCAGTACTTC. Translating gives CASSLAALAASYEQYF.

This rearrangement joins TRBV11-2 to TRBJ2-4, with a weak D call TRBD1 (6 bases). V was cut by 3 bases and J by 1 base, with 16 bases left in between. This CDR3 has 17 residues. Germline assignment: CDR1 SGHAT and CDR2 FQNNGV. The CDR3 bases are TGTGCCAGCAGCTTTTGGACAGTCGAAAGTGCCAAAAACATTCAGTACTTC. This sequence encodes CASSFWTVESAKNIQYF.

The V gene is TRBV5-4, the J gene TRBJ2-4, with D perhaps matching TRBD2 (5 bases). The V end lost 4 bases, the J end lost 2 bases, and 13 bases lay between the germline ends. This CDR3 region has 15 residues. CDR1 SGHNT and CDR2 YYREEE come from the germline V gene (reference sequence). The DNA of the CDR3 is TGTGCCAGCAGCCCTGGTGCGGGTACCAAAAACATTCAGTACTTC. Its translation is CASSPGAGTKNIQYF.